These T cell receptor beta chains were read from a single sample in a study of radiation and T cells in renal cell carcinoma. This table comes from immunoSEQ multiplex PCR, and its TCRdb copy is limited to in-frame clones, with some not included. The sample yields 120,000 or so clones, about four fifths seen once. Sequencing used blood, obtained from a patient whose treatment included radiotherapy and nephrectomy. The receptor source for this set is a man over 45 with renal cell carcinoma. CDR3s include the opening cysteine and the closing phenylalanine or tryptophan. The D gene is left open where the match is weak. Only part of the rows carry a size: once, few, many, or a class if the clone is expanded.

j_gene,len,d_gene,v_gene,abundance,CDR3nt,CDR3aa
TRBJ1-1,14,.,TRBV7-2,.,TGTGCCAGCAGCTTAGCCCCGGGGGCCACTGAAGCTTTCTTT,CASSLAPGATEAFF
TRBJ1-5,15,TRBD1,TRBV19,.,TGTGCCAGTAGTTATACAGGGGTTAGCAATCAGCCCCAGCATTTT,CASSYTGVSNQPQHF
TRBJ1-2,15,TRBD1,TRBV19,.,TGTGCCACCGGACAGGGGTTGGGGGGACTCTATGGCTACACCTTC,CATGQGLGGLYGYTF
TRBJ2-7,15,TRBD2,TRBV7-9,few,TGTGCCAGCAGCCCCGGGAGGGGAAAGTCCTACGAGCAGTACTTC,CASSPGRGKSYEQYF
TRBJ1-2,15,.,TRBV2,.,TGTGCCAGCAGGGTGGACAACGGGGATGCCTATGGCTACACCTTC,CASRVDNGDAYGYTF
TRBJ1-2,16,.,TRBV11-3,.,TGTGCCAGGGGGGGCCCAGTGGGGCCAGCTAACTATGGCTACACCTTC,CARGGPVGPANYGYTF
TRBJ1-3,14,.,TRBV30,.,TGTGCCTGGACCGCATGGCGAACTGGAAACACCATATATTTT,CAWTAWRTGNTIYF
TRBJ2-1,17,TRBD2,TRBV6-1,.,TGTGCCAGCAGTGTCCAAAAGGGACTATCCTCCTACAATGAGCAGTTCTTC,CASSVQKGLSSYNEQFF
TRBJ2-7,17,TRBD2,TRBV5-4,.,TGTGCCAGCAGCTTGGGGCTAGCGGGGGGTTTCTCCTACGAGCAGTACTTC,CASSLGLAGGFSYEQYF
TRBJ2-6,19,TRBD1,TRBV9,once,TGTGCCAGCAGCGTAACTGTGGCAGGGGGCGGATCTGGGGCCAACGTCCTGACTTTC,CASSVTVAGGGSGANVLTF
TRBJ2-7,15,.,TRBV21-1,.,TGTGCCAGCAGCAATTACCGGGACTACTCCTACGAGCAGTACTTC,CASSNYRDYSYEQYF
TRBJ2-5,13,TRBD2,TRBV11-3,few,TGTGCCAGCAGCTTCGTGCGGGGGGAGACCCAGTACTTC,CASSFVRGETQYF
TRBJ1-4,13,.,TRBV19,.,TGTGCCACCGAGGAGAGGGCACGGGAAAAACTGTTTTTT,CATEERAREKLFF
TRBJ2-2,18,.,TRBV29-1,.,TGCAGCGTTGAAGTATCAGGGGGTTTCTTCGGAGGGACCGGGGAGCTGTTTTTT,CSVEVSGGFFGGTGELFF
TRBJ1-2,15,.,TRBV7-6,.,TGTGCCAGCAGCCAGAGGGCATGGGGGGACTATGGCTACACCTTC,CASSQRAWGDYGYTF
TRBJ2-7,13,.,TRBV19,.,TGTGCCAGTAGTTTCGGACTCGTCTACGAGCAGTACTTC,CASSFGLVYEQYF
TRBJ1-2,12,.,TRBV2,.,TGTGCCAGCAGTGAGGTAGACTATGGCTACACCTTC,CASSEVDYGYTF
TRBJ2-7,15,.,TRBV7-9,.,TGTGCCAGCAGCTCCCGTGGCAGCTTGGGCCACGAGCAGTACTTC,CASSSRGSLGHEQYF
TRBJ1-4,14,.,TRBV7-2,few,TGTGCCAGCAGCACGGACATTCTAGCTGAAAAACTGTTTTTT,CASSTDILAEKLFF
TRBJ1-5,15,.,TRBV19,once,TGTGCCAGTAGAGGCGGGAGGCTGGGCAATCAGCCCCAGCATTTT,CASRGGRLGNQPQHF
TRBJ2-5,18,.,TRBV4-2,.,TGTGCCAGCAGCCAAGAGAGTCGGGTATGGGGTCAAGGCGAGACCCAGTACTTC,CASSQESRVWGQGETQYF
TRBJ2-7,14,TRBD1,TRBV5-1,.,TGCGCCAGCAGCTTGGTGCAGGGGGACGGGGAGCAGTACTTC,CASSLVQGDGEQYF
TRBJ1-5,15,TRBD1,TRBV5-1,.,TGCGCCAGCAGCCTCGGACTGGACAGGAATCAGCCCCAGCATTTT,CASSLGLDRNQPQHF
TRBJ1-4,13,TRBD1,TRBV2,.,TGTGCCAGCAGTGAAGGGGACAGCCAAAAACTGTTTTTT,CASSEGDSQKLFF